Listed below are T cell receptor beta chains from one sample, sequenced in a study of T-cell reconstitution after alpha-beta-depleted transplantation in children. TCRdb used MiXCR to reprocess the PCR reads, holding one entry per CDR3 protein. In the table there are over 550,000 distinct CDR3 sequences, roughly a tenth of which are singletons. Sequenced here: PBMCs from the stem cell graft donor, sampled from the stem cell graft. Receptor source: a human donor who donated a stem cell graft to a child with acute myeloid leukemia. CDR3s include the opening cysteine and the closing phenylalanine or tryptophan. D genes are given only for firm matches. Only some rows state a clone size, as once, few, many or a class for expanded clones.

cdr3_aa | cdr3_nt | clone_size | j_call | d_call | v_call
CASSKDRGSYNEQFF | TGTGCCAGCAGCAAAGACAGGGGGTCCTACAATGAGCAGTTCTTC | many | TRBJ2-1 | TRBD1 | TRBV7-2
CASSLIGRTTGDSEQFF | TGTGCCAGCAGCTTAATTGGGCGTACGACAGGGGATAGTGAGCAGTTCTTC | NA | TRBJ2-1 | TRBD1 | TRBV7-3
CAWSPLAADTQYF | TGTGCCTGGAGTCCCCTAGCGGCAGATACGCAGTATTTT | NA | TRBJ2-3 | TRBD2 | TRBV30
CSARDPTGTSSGEQFF | TGCAGTGCTAGAGATCCCACCGGGACTAGCTCGGGTGAGCAGTTCTTC | many | TRBJ2-1 | TRBD2 | TRBV20-1
CASSYGRLSVREKLFF | TGCGCCAGCAGCTACGGACGCCTATCAGTGCGGGAAAAACTGTTTTTT | few | TRBJ1-4 | NA | TRBV5-1
CASRDGLAGGGEQYF | TGTGCCAGCAGAGACGGACTAGCGGGAGGGGGCGAGCAGTACTTC | NA | TRBJ2-7 | TRBD2 | TRBV2
CASSLLAGLTHEQFF | TGTGCCAGCAGCTTACTAGCGGGTCTTACCCATGAGCAGTTCTTC | NA | TRBJ2-1 | TRBD2 | TRBV7-9
CSVESQVNEAFF | TGCAGCGTTGAAAGCCAGGTTAATGAAGCTTTCTTT | NA | TRBJ1-1 | NA | TRBV29-1
CASSLRVLLAGDSTDTQYF | TGCGCCAGCAGCTTGCGCGTGCTACTAGCGGGAGACAGCACAGATACGCAGTATTTT | NA | TRBJ2-3 | TRBD2 | TRBV5-1
CAWNYRDSAYEQYF | TGTGCCTGGAACTACCGGGACAGCGCCTACGAGCAGTACTTC | NA | TRBJ2-7 | TRBD1 | TRBV30
CASSPLPSGRATSYEQYF | TGTGCCAGCAGCCCTCTTCCTAGCGGGAGGGCCACCTCATACGAGCAGTACTTC | NA | TRBJ2-7 | TRBD2 | TRBV11-2
CSTIGRATSGSYEQYF | TGCAGTACCATAGGGAGGGCGACTAGCGGGTCCTACGAGCAGTACTTC | NA | TRBJ2-7 | TRBD2 | TRBV20-1
CASYAVAGFETQYF | TGTGCCAGCTACGCGGTAGCGGGATTCGAGACCCAGTACTTC | NA | TRBJ2-5 | TRBD2 | TRBV6-5
CASDPHTLNQPQHF | TGTGCCAGCGACCCACATACATTAAATCAGCCCCAGCATTTT | few | TRBJ1-5 | NA | TRBV28
CASSGGVGTQWSEAFF | TGTGCCAGCAGCGGGGGGGTAGGGACCCAGTGGTCTGAAGCTTTCTTT | NA | TRBJ1-1 | NA | TRBV14
CASSMVGDRAYEQYF | TGTGCCAGCAGCATGGTTGGGGACAGGGCTTACGAGCAGTACTTC | few | TRBJ2-7 | TRBD1 | TRBV12-3/TRBV12-4
CASSYSGQKADTQYF | TGTGCCAGCAGTTACTCCGGACAGAAAGCAGATACGCAGTATTTT | NA | TRBJ2-3 | NA | TRBV6-2/TRBV6-3
CASSPHPGHATGELFF | TGTGCCAGCAGCCCCCACCCGGGACACGCCACCGGGGAGCTGTTTTTT | NA | TRBJ2-2 | NA | TRBV6-1
CSARPIMRYEQYF | TGCAGTGCTAGGCCGATAATGAGATACGAGCAGTACTTC | many | TRBJ2-7 | NA | TRBV20-1
CASSYFGGRVADTQYF | TGTGCCAGCAGTTACTTTGGCGGGAGGGTAGCAGATACGCAGTATTTT | NA | TRBJ2-3 | TRBD2 | TRBV6-5
CSAALRFQETQYF | TGCAGCGCTGCCCTACGATTCCAAGAGACCCAGTACTTC | NA | TRBJ2-5 | NA | TRBV29-1
CASSGKPRQGVSYEQYF | TGTGCCAGCAGTGGGAAACCTCGGCAGGGGGTCTCCTACGAGCAGTACTTC | many | TRBJ2-7 | TRBD1 | TRBV12-3/TRBV12-4
CASSQEWGGSPLPYEQYF | TGCGCCAGCAGCCAAGAATGGGGCGGGAGCCCCTTGCCGTACGAGCAGTACTTC | NA | TRBJ2-7 | TRBD2 | TRBV4-3
CASSQEEGTGELFF | TGTGCCAGCAGCCAAGAAGAGGGCACCGGGGAGCTGTTTTTT | NA | TRBJ2-2 | NA | TRBV4-2
CSARTGTSGRRAQETQYF | TGCAGTGCCCGAACCGGGACTAGCGGGAGGAGAGCGCAAGAGACCCAGTACTTC | NA | TRBJ2-5 | TRBD2 | TRBV20-1
CSSSSRAWDTEAFF | TGCAGCTCATCCTCCAGGGCTTGGGACACTGAAGCTTTCTTT | few | TRBJ1-1 | NA | TRBV29-1
CASTLEQRTEAFF | TGTGCCAGCACCTTAGAGCAGAGAACTGAAGCTTTCTTT | NA | TRBJ1-1 | NA | TRBV7-8
CASSSGLQTSASYEQYF | TGCGCCAGCAGCTCTGGCCTCCAGACTAGCGCCTCCTACGAGCAGTACTTC | many | TRBJ2-7 | TRBD2 | TRBV5-1
CSARDERNGNTQYF | TGCAGTGCTAGAGACGAGCGCAACGGGAATACGCAGTATTTT | NA | TRBJ2-3 | NA | TRBV20-1
CSVTGNNEQFF | TGCAGCGTGACAGGGAACAATGAGCAGTTCTTC | many | TRBJ2-1 | TRBD1 | TRBV29-1
CASSRQGSGAEAFF | TGTGCCAGCAGCCGACAGGGATCCGGAGCTGAAGCTTTCTTT | NA | TRBJ1-1 | TRBD1 | TRBV3-1
CASSPLQGGSYNEQFF | TGTGCCAGCAGCCCCCTACAGGGTGGCTCCTACAATGAGCAGTTCTTC | NA | TRBJ2-1 | NA | TRBV5-6
CASSLDRAAGNTIYF | TGTGCCAGCAGCTTGGATCGGGCCGCGGGAAACACCATATATTTT | once | TRBJ1-3 | NA | TRBV5-6
CASSLGQGVEQYF | TGTGCCAGCAGTTTAGGACAGGGGGTGGAGCAGTACTTC | NA | TRBJ2-7 | TRBD1 | TRBV12-3/TRBV12-4
CASSSWGQYTDTQYF | TGTGCCAGCAGTTCCTGGGGGCAGTACACAGATACGCAGTATTTT | few | TRBJ2-3 | NA | TRBV6-5
CASSLNGVGYEQYF | TGTGCCAGCAGTTTAAATGGCGTAGGCTACGAGCAGTACTTC | NA | TRBJ2-7 | NA | TRBV28
CASSHLVLKKLFF | TGTGCCAGCAGTCACCTGGTGCTAAAAAAACTGTTTTTT | NA | TRBJ1-4 | NA | TRBV6-6
CASSRLAETREKLFF | TGTGCCAGCAGCCGCTTGGCGGAGACCCGTGAAAAACTGTTTTTT | NA | TRBJ1-4 | NA | TRBV5-6
CASSSTGTGSYSNQPQHF | TGTGCCAGCAGTAGTACCGGGACAGGGAGTTATAGCAATCAGCCCCAGCATTTT | few | TRBJ1-5 | TRBD1 | TRBV6-2/TRBV6-3
CASSQVISGRFPGEQYF | TGTGCCAGCAGCCAAGTTATCAGCGGGAGGTTCCCTGGCGAGCAGTACTTC | few | TRBJ2-7 | TRBD2 | TRBV4-2
CASSLALGQTRNQPQHF | TGTGCCAGCAGCTTAGCCCTGGGGCAGACCCGCAATCAGCCCCAGCATTTT | NA | TRBJ1-5 | NA | TRBV7-9
CASSKGTPSASSYNEQFF | TGTGCCAGCAGCAAGGGGACCCCGTCAGCGAGCTCCTACAATGAGCAGTTCTTC | few | TRBJ2-1 | NA | TRBV4-2